These 32 T cell receptor beta chains were sequenced from one sample in a study of T cell responses to AZD1222 COVID-19 vaccine. TCRdb's table, derived via immunoSEQ multiplex PCR, lists solely in-frame clones and lacks some. This sample carries about 45,000 clones, around 80% of them seen once, and the ten largest clones take approximately 4%. The sample was peripheral blood, taken on day 0 of AZD1222 vaccination. These receptors all stem from an adult in good health.

This CDR3 is CASSLVSGRHTEAFF. CDR3 nucleotide sequence: TGCGCCAGCAGCTTGGTGTCAGGGCGGCACACTGAAGCTTTCTTT. This sequence joins TRBV5-1 and TRBJ1-1, with D perhaps TRBD1 (5 bases). Germline V gene data show CDR1 as SGHRS and CDR2 as YFSETQ. CDR3 length equals 15 residues. V lost 0 bases, J lost 3 bases, and 12 bases lay in between.

The chain uses TRBV19 and TRBJ1-2, with TRBD1 matching 10 bases. Germline V CDR1 and CDR2: LNHDA, SQIVND (reference sequence). This CDR3 region has 15 residues. Germline trimming cut 9 bases from V and 0 bases from J; bases unmatched to any gene: 7. CDR3 in DNA: TGTGCCAGCCGGGACAGGGGCTTTACTAACTATGGCTACACCTTC. This translates into CASRDRGFTNYGYTF.

The V gene is TRBV7-2, the J gene TRBJ1-1, with 7 bases aligning to TRBD1. Germline-derived CDR1 and CDR2 are SGHTA and FQGNSA. The ends lost 5 bases at V and 10 bases at J; junction bases unmatched: 10. This CDR3 comprises 13 residues. CDR3 sequence (DNA): TGTGCCAGCAGCGCACACCCCCAGGGGGGAGCTTTCTTT. Its protein is CASSAHPQGGAFF.

The chain recombines TRBV3-1 (or the pseudogene TRBV3-2) with TRBJ1-1; 8 nucleotides line up with TRBD1. Germline V gene sequence: CDR1 LGHDT, CDR2 YNNKEL (reference sequence). V shed 7 bases, J shed 3 bases, and the junction held 7 bases outside the gene matches. The CDR3 has 14 amino acids. CDR3 DNA sequence: TGTGCCAGCACCCAGGGGGCAGCGGACACTGAAGCTTTCTTT. Translation gives CASTQGAADTEAFF.

The rearrangement uses TRBV11-2 and TRBJ1-1; TRBD1 agrees at 7 bases. The CDR3 extends over 17 amino acids. The germline V gene has CDR1 SGHAT and CDR2 FQNNGV. V was pared by 5 bases and J by 0 bases, with 12 bases of the junction left unmatched. The CDR3 bases are TGTGCCAGCAGCCTCGACAGGGCGAGAACCCTGAACACTGAAGCTTTCTTT. Protein: CASSLDRARTLNTEAFF.

This sequence joins TRBV11-1 and TRBJ1-5; D ambiguous. This CDR3 spans 13 amino acids. V lost 2 bases and J lost 0, with 2 bases in between. CDR1 is SGHAT and CDR2 is FQDESV in the germline V gene (reference sequence). This chain's CDR3 is CASSLSSNQPQHF. The CDR3 DNA sequence: TGTGCCAGCAGCTTAAGTAGCAATCAGCCCCAGCATTTT.

The V gene is TRBV10-3, the J gene TRBJ1-2; 7 nucleotides align to TRBD1. V shed 5 bases and J 6 bases; nucleotides not matched to a gene: 9. Germline CDR1 ENHRY, CDR2 SYGVKD. This CDR3 contains 14 residues. CDR3 DNA: TGTGCCATCAGTCAGACAGGGACCGGTAATGGCTACACCTTC. Its translation: CAISQTGTGNGYTF.

The chain combines TRBV30 with TRBJ2-5; D uncertain. The germline gives CDR1 GTSNPN, CDR2 SVGIG (reference sequence). The CDR3 is 12 amino acids. The V and J ends lost 2 bases and 4 bases respectively, with 8 bases between them. The CDR3 region is CAWSKAGETQYF. Here the CDR3 DNA reads TGTGCCTGGAGTAAGGCCGGAGAGACCCAGTACTTC.

The chain combines TRBV9 with TRBJ2-3; D not resolved. This CDR3 region has 13 residues. Trimming shortened V by 6 bases and J by 3 bases, and 11 bases separated the two germline ends. CDR1 is SGDLS and CDR2 is YYNGEE in the germline V gene. The CDR3 coding sequence is TGTGCCAGCAACCTGATGGGGACAGATACGCAGTATTTT. Its protein product is CASNLMGTDTQYF.

V is TRBV5-6 and J is TRBJ2-3, with TRBD2 identical over 10 bases. The CDR3 totals 14 residues. V lost 4 bases, J lost 4 bases, and 3 bases stayed unmatched. Germline V CDR1 and CDR2: SGHDT, YYEEEE. The CDR3 reads CASSGTSGADTQYF. DNA for the CDR3: TGTGCCAGCAGCGGAACTAGCGGGGCAGATACGCAGTATTTT.

This clone turned up a few times. This chain uses TRBV19 with TRBJ1-1; no clear D gene. The CDR3 contains 12 residues. Germline loops: CDR1 LNHDA, CDR2 SQIVND (reference sequence). The V gene lost 4 bases and the J gene lost 1 base, with 4 bases spanning the gap. CDR3 sequence reads: CASSTRNTEAFF. The CDR3 DNA reads as TGTGCCAGTAGTACCAGGAACACTGAAGCTTTCTTT.

V gene TRBV27 combines with J gene TRBJ2-7; TRBD1 matches 9 bases. After removal of 2 bases from V and 1 base from J, the junction contained 3 bases not matched to a gene. This CDR3 contains 15 residues. Germline values: CDR1 MNHEY, CDR2 SMNVEV (reference sequence). In DNA form, the CDR3 reads TGTGCCAGCAGTTTAATCGGACAGGGGTCCTACGAGCAGTACTTC. Protein: CASSLIGQGSYEQYF.

The chain is built from TRBV12-3 or TRBV12-4 and TRBJ1-3; D call uncertain. V was clipped by 1 base and J by 5 bases, with 0 bases between them. There are 11 residues in the CDR3. CDR3 in DNA: TGTGCCAGCAGTTTAGGAAACACCATATATTTT. Translated: CASSLGNTIYF.

The chain is built from TRBV7-9 and TRBJ2-1; D may match TRBD1 or TRBD2 (5 bases each). Germline V gives CDR1 SEHNR, CDR2 FQNEAQ (reference sequence). CDR3 length equals 16 residues. Trimming left V 6 bases short and J 4 bases short, with 19 bases between. The DNA for the CDR3 is TGTGCCAGCAGTTCCTCCGGGACGGGGAATTACAATGAGCAGTTCTTC. This encodes CASSSSGTGNYNEQFF.

The CDR3 sequence is CASSPQGGANTGELFF. The CDR3 bases are TGTGCCAGCAGCCCCCAAGGGGGCGCGAACACCGGGGAGCTGTTTTTT. This chain joins TRBV7-3 and TRBJ2-2, with TRBD1 identical over 7 bases. The V and J ends lost 5 bases and 0 bases, in that order; junction bases with no gene match: 6. CDR1 SGHTA and CDR2 FQGTGA come from the germline V gene. The CDR3 has 16 residues.

Only one count was recorded for this clone. CDR3 sequence (DNA): TGTGCCAGCAGTGAATGGGGCAGCTGGACTAGCGGTTACAATGAGCAGTTCTTC. This codes for CASSEWGSWTSGYNEQFF. This chain connects TRBV2 to TRBJ2-1, with 10 bases matching TRBD2. CDR1 SNHLY and CDR2 FYNNEI come from the germline V gene. Trimming cost V 2 bases and J 4 bases; bases outside gene matches: 11. This CDR3 comprises 18 residues.

The J gene is TRBJ2-2, the V gene TRBV11-3, with D possibly matching TRBD1 (6 bases). V gave up 6 bases and J gave up 1 base, with 12 bases separating them. The CDR3 runs 15 residues. Germline values: CDR1 SGHNT, CDR2 YENEEA. This CDR3 reads CASSSRGGNTGELFF. In DNA form, the CDR3 reads TGTGCCAGCAGTTCCAGGGGTGGGAACACCGGGGAGCTGTTTTTT.

This clone has more than one count but fewer than ten. This rearrangement joins TRBV28 to TRBJ2-7, with 7 nucleotides matching TRBD2. Looked up from germline, CDR1 is MDHEN and CDR2 is SYDVKM. The CDR3 covers 16 residues. The CDR3 reads CATFSPSGATSYEQYF. In DNA form, the CDR3 reads TGTGCAACCTTTTCGCCTAGCGGCGCCACTTCCTACGAGCAGTACTTC. Based on the CDR3 plus reference TRBV28 and TRBJ2-7, the full variable domain is DVKVTQSSRYLVKRTGEKVFLECVQDMDHENMFWYRQDPGLGLRLIYFSYDVKMKEKGDIPEGYSVSREKKERFSLILESASTNQTSMYLCATFSPSGATSYEQYFGPGTRLTVT.

In regard to this clone: Within the sample, other DNA sequences also encode this same CDR3. The chain couples TRBV7-9 to TRBJ1-3; D is possibly TRBD1 (5 bases). V was cut by 5 bases and J by 0 bases, with 11 bases left in between. CDR3 length: 15 residues. The germline gives CDR1 SEHNR, CDR2 FQNEAQ (reference sequence). CDR3: CASSLDSYSGNTIYF. CDR3 nucleotides: TGTGCCAGCAGCCTCGACAGCTACTCTGGAAACACCATATATTTT. Full variable domain (outside the CDR3, taken from reference TRBV7-9 and TRBJ1-3): DTGVSQNPRHKITKRGQNVTFRCDPISEHNRLYWYRQTLGQGPEFLTYFQNEAQLEKSRLLSDRFSAERPKGSFSTLEIQRTEQGDSAMYLCASSLDSYSGNTIYFGEGSWLTVV.

In its sample, this clone was seen a few times. The V and J genes are TRBV7-9 and TRBJ2-3; no clear D. Germline V CDR1 and CDR2: SEHNR, FQNEAQ (reference sequence). V was clipped by 5 bases and J by 4 bases, with 13 bases between them. The CDR3 length is 14 residues. In DNA form, the CDR3 reads TGTGCCAGCAGCCAGGAAGGTCAAGCAGATACGCAGTATTTT. It is translated as CASSQEGQADTQYF. The complete variable domain, with remaining parts taken from reference TRBV7-9 and TRBJ2-3, reads DTGVSQNPRHKITKRGQNVTFRCDPISEHNRLYWYRQTLGQGPEFLTYFQNEAQLEKSRLLSDRFSAERPKGSFSTLEIQRTEQGDSAMYLCASSQEGQADTQYFGPGTRLTVL.

The chain employs TRBV7-2 and TRBJ1-1; 7 nucleotides line up with TRBD1. Germline values: CDR1 SGHTA, CDR2 FQGNSA. CDR3 length equals 15 residues. The J segment lost 4 bases and the V segment lost 5 bases, leaving 10 bases of the junction unmatched. CDR3 amino acids: CASSPRQGGGTEAFF. In nucleotides, the CDR3 is TGTGCCAGCAGCCCCAGACAGGGAGGCGGCACTGAAGCTTTCTTT. The full variable domain, its missing parts supplied by reference TRBV7-2 and TRBJ1-1, is GAGVSQSPSNKVTEKGKDVELRCDPISGHTALYWYRQSLGQGLEFLIYFQGNSAPDKSGLPSDRFSAERTGGSVSTLTIQRTQQEDSAVYLCASSPRQGGGTEAFFGQGTRLTVV.

This chain uses TRBV2 with TRBJ1-5; D might be TRBD1 (5 bases). The CDR3 is 16 residues long. Trimming left V 2 bases short and J 10 bases short, with 21 bases between. Germline values: CDR1 SNHLY, CDR2 FYNNEI. The CDR3 here is CASSEYFWDREGPQHF. The CDR3 DNA follows: TGTGCCAGCAGTGAATATTTTTGGGACCGGGAGGGCCCCCAGCATTTT.

In regard to this clone: The same CDR3 arises from other DNA sequences in this sample as well. The CDR3 spells CASSLLSGGYTF. CDR3 nucleotides: TGTGCCAGCAGTTTATTGAGCGGTGGCTACACCTTC. The chain combines TRBV12-3 or TRBV12-4 with TRBJ1-2; D unclear. The CDR3 has 12 amino acids. V was trimmed by 2 bases and J by 7 bases, leaving 8 bases between them.

The chain carries TRBV10-3 and TRBJ2-3, with 7 bases aligning to TRBD2. There are 15 residues in the CDR3. V lost 1 base to trimming and J lost 1 base; unmatched junction nucleotides: 2. Germline V lookup: CDR1 ENHRY, CDR2 SYGVKD. CDR3 amino acids: CAISEWGGRTDTQYF. The CDR3 DNA is TGTGCCATCAGTGAGTGGGGGGGACGCACAGATACGCAGTATTTT.

This chain joins TRBV3-1 (or the pseudogene TRBV3-2) and TRBJ2-7; tentatively, D is TRBD1 (5 bases). V lost 4 bases and J 3 bases, leaving 16 bases between the germline ends. CDR1 and CDR2 (germline): LGHDT, YNNKEL (reference sequence). This CDR3 is built from 15 residues. The DNA for the CDR3 is TGTGCCAGCAGCCCCGCTAAGGGGAATGGCTACGAGCAGTACTTC. Translation: CASSPAKGNGYEQYF.

The J gene is TRBJ2-6, the V gene TRBV24-1; 7 nucleotides match TRBD1. The CDR3 has 19 residues. V lost 4 bases to trimming and J lost 0 bases; unmatched junction nucleotides: 11. Per the germline V gene, CDR1 is KGHDR and CDR2 is SFDVKD. The CDR3: CATSDPAHGTDSGANVLTF. CDR3 coding DNA: TGTGCCACCAGTGACCCCGCCCACGGGACAGACTCTGGGGCCAACGTCCTGACTTTC.

Only a few counts were recorded for this clone. The chain carries TRBV2 and TRBJ1-1; a possible D gene is TRBD1 (6 bases). V lost 1 base and J 0 bases, leaving 6 bases between the germline ends. The CDR3 length is 14 residues. The germline CDR1 and CDR2 sequences are SNHLY and FYNNEI. CDR3 region: CASSEDRVNTEAFF. In DNA form, the CDR3 reads TGTGCCAGCAGTGAAGACAGGGTGAACACTGAAGCTTTCTTT.

The chain couples TRBV18 to TRBJ1-1, with D possibly being TRBD1 (6 bases). This CDR3 contains 16 residues. The germline V and J ends were trimmed by 3 bases and 0 bases, with 14 bases remaining between them. Germline V gene lookup returns CDR1 KGHSH and CDR2 LQKENI. DNA of the CDR3: TGTGCCAGCTCACCGAGAGGGGACACTCTGAACACTGAAGCTTTCTTT. Translated, it gives CASSPRGDTLNTEAFF.

The chain joins TRBV2 to TRBJ2-2; D is possibly TRBD2 (6 bases). Germline CDR1 reads SNHLY; CDR2 reads FYNNEI. The CDR3 totals 14 residues. The V end was cut by 5 bases, the J end by 3 bases, with 10 bases between. CDR3 protein: CASSIGTYTGELFF. The CDR3 DNA reads TGTGCCAGCAGTATCGGGACTTACACCGGGGAGCTGTTTTTT.

The chain carries TRBV6-2 or TRBV6-3 and TRBJ2-3, with 8 bases matching TRBD1. This CDR3 is built from 14 residues. The J segment lost 5 bases and the V segment lost 5 bases, leaving 6 bases of the junction unmatched. Germline values: CDR1 MNHEY, CDR2 SVGEGT. In nucleotides, the CDR3 is TGTGCCAGCAGTACAGGGGGGATTTTAGATACGCAGTATTTT. The encoded protein is CASSTGGILDTQYF.

The chain employs TRBV11-1 and TRBJ2-1; 7 bases fit TRBD2. Losses at the gene ends were 7 bases for V and 3 bases for J; bases not matched to a gene: 12. The CDR3 has 16 amino acids. Germline CDR1 reads SGHAT; CDR2 reads FQDESV (reference sequence). CDR3 DNA sequence: TGTGCCAGCACCCCCCTGTCAGCGGGGAACTACAATGAGCAGTTCTTC. Residues: CASTPLSAGNYNEQFF.

V gene TRBV11-3 combines with J gene TRBJ2-3; tentative D call: TRBD2 (5 bases). Looked up from germline, CDR1 is SGHNT and CDR2 is YENEEA. V was clipped by 3 bases and J by 5 bases, with 15 bases between them. The CDR3 contains 15 residues. CDR3 amino acids: CASSLGLAEGDTQYF. CDR3 in DNA: TGTGCCAGCAGCTTGGGTCTAGCTGAGGGAGATACGCAGTATTTT.